One and the same sample provided the 25 T cell receptor beta chains below, sequenced in a study of human thymus T cells. Resections removed during corrective heart surgery provided the thymus tissue used. This table comes from immunoSEQ multiplex PCR, and its TCRdb copy is limited to in-frame clones, with some not included. Of roughly 120,000 clones in the sample, 90% to 95% were seen once. Source material: thymus tissue. Receptors originate from a boy in the first two years of life with a congenital heart defect but otherwise immunologically healthy.

V and J are TRBV28 and TRBJ2-7, with no clear D. This CDR3 comprises 15 residues. From germline, CDR1 is MDHEN and CDR2 SYDVKM. With 5 bases removed from V and 5 bases from J, the gap between germline ends came to 19 bases. The CDR3 reads CASSPCLAWADEQYF. The CDR3 DNA sequence: TGTGCCAGCAGTCCATGCCTTGCGTGGGCCGACGAGCAGTACTTC.

The chain uses TRBV7-8 and TRBJ1-2; D gene uncertain. This CDR3 contains 13 residues. V lost 5 bases to trimming and J lost 7 bases, with 14 bases between them. CDR1 is SGHVS and CDR2 is FQNEAQ in the germline V gene. The CDR3 here is CASSPDGKGGYTF. CDR3 in DNA: TGTGCCAGCAGCCCGGACGGAAAGGGTGGCTACACCTTC. The whole variable domain, filled in from reference TRBV7-8 and TRBJ1-2, reads GAGVSQSPRYKVAKRGQDVALRCDPISGHVSLFWYQQALGQGPEFLTYFQNEAQLDKSGLPSDRFFAERPEGSVSTLKIQRTQQEDSAVYLCASSPDGKGGYTFGSGTRLTVV.

V gene TRBV27 combines with J gene TRBJ1-4; the D is unclear. The CDR3 runs 12 residues. Germline CDR1 is MNHEY and CDR2 is SMNVEV (reference sequence). V was shortened by 5 bases and J by 5 bases, with 6 bases between the two germline ends. DNA for the CDR3: TGTGCCAGCAGTCCTCCGAATGAAAAACTGTTTTTT. It translates to CASSPPNEKLFF.

The J gene is TRBJ1-2, the V gene TRBV7-2; 10 positions agree with TRBD1. Per germline, CDR1 SGHTA and CDR2 FQGNSA. This CDR3 is built from 17 residues. V lost 5 bases and J lost 0; bases outside the gene matches: 9. The CDR3 nucleotides read TGTGCCAGCAGCCATCGACAGGGGGCAGGTACTAACTATGGCTACACCTTC. This translates into CASSHRQGAGTNYGYTF.

This clone was seen once. The rearrangement joins TRBV6-5 to TRBJ2-5; no firm D call. The length of the CDR3 is 13 residues. With 7 bases removed from V and 5 bases from J, the gap between germline ends came to 14 bases. Germline CDR1 reads MNHEY; CDR2 reads SVGAGI. CDR3 DNA: TGTGCCAGCACAAAACCAGGTTCCGAGACCCAGTACTTC. It specifies CASTKPGSETQYF.

The V gene is TRBV11-3, the J gene TRBJ1-5; 7 bases agree with TRBD1. J lost 6 bases, V lost 4 bases, and 9 bases had no gene match. The germline CDR1 and CDR2 sequences are SGHNT and YENEEA. This CDR3 is 15 amino acids long. CDR3: CASSSRQGHGQPQHF. DNA for the CDR3: TGTGCCAGCAGCTCACGACAGGGTCATGGTCAGCCCCAGCATTTT.

The V and J genes are TRBV4-3 and TRBJ1-4; D ambiguous. Trimming shortened V by 1 base and J by 7 bases, and 19 bases separated the two germline ends. Germline CDR1 LGHNA, CDR2 YSLEER. CDR3 length equals 17 residues. The chain's CDR3 is CASSQGRQLTVTEKLFF. CDR3 nucleotides: TGCGCCAGCAGCCAAGGCCGGCAGTTAACAGTTACTGAAAAACTGTTTTTT.

The rearrangement joins TRBV7-2 to TRBJ1-3; no clear D gene. From germline, CDR1 is SGHTA and CDR2 FQGNSA. The ends were cut back, 9 bases at V and 1 base at J, with 25 bases in the middle. The CDR3 consists of 18 residues. The DNA of the CDR3 is TGTGCCAGGATTGCCCCCGCCAGGCGCCGGAGGTCTGGAAACACCATATATTTT. Encoded protein: CARIAPARRRRSGNTIYF.

The genes are TRBV30 and TRBJ2-6; 7 positions match TRBD1. V shed 3 bases, J shed 0 bases, and the junction held 8 bases outside the gene matches. Per the germline V gene, CDR1 is GTSNPN and CDR2 is SVGIG (reference sequence). The CDR3 has 17 residues. In nucleotides, the CDR3 is TGTGCCTGGAGGGGTCGACAGGGTCGCTCTGGGGCCAACGTCCTGACTTTC. Translated: CAWRGRQGRSGANVLTF.

The chain employs TRBV6-5 and TRBJ1-2, with D uncertain. From germline, CDR1 is MNHEY and CDR2 SVGAGI. CDR3 size: 16 residues. The V and J ends lost 2 bases and 2 bases respectively, with 15 bases between them. The CDR3 loop is CASSYRGPTRNYGYTF. Here the CDR3 DNA reads TGTGCCAGCAGTTACCGAGGACCCACGAGGAACTATGGCTACACCTTC.

This chain links TRBV6-5 with TRBJ1-6; D gene unclear. The CDR3 is 16 amino acids. Per germline, CDR1 MNHEY and CDR2 SVGAGI. With 2 bases removed from V and 2 bases from J, the gap between germline ends came to 10 bases. The CDR3 nucleotides are TGTGCCAGCAGTTACATAGGCGGTACCTATAATTCACCCCTCCACTTT. Translating gives CASSYIGGTYNSPLHF.

In nucleotides, the CDR3 is TGTGCCAGCAGCGGGACAGGCCAAGAGACCCAGTACTTC. It specifies CASSGTGQETQYF. This sequence joins TRBV6-1 and TRBJ2-5; 8 nucleotides agree with TRBD1. The V and J ends lost 6 bases and 1 base, in that order; junction bases with no gene match: 1. Germline V gives CDR1 MNHNS, CDR2 SASEGT. The CDR3 is 13 amino acids.

The CDR3 loop reads CASSLKLRLAVYQETQYF. CDR3 bases: TGTGCCAGCAGCTTGAAATTGAGACTAGCGGTGTACCAAGAGACCCAGTACTTC. The chain couples TRBV5-6 to TRBJ2-5; 9 positions match TRBD2. V was pared by 1 base and J by 0 bases, with 10 bases of the junction left unmatched. CDR1 is SGHDT, CDR2 YYEEEE, per germline. The CDR3 runs 18 residues.

This chain joins TRBV27 and TRBJ2-5; D is possibly TRBD2 (5 bases). CDR1 MNHEY and CDR2 SMNVEV come from the germline V gene (reference sequence). This CDR3 contains 14 residues. V gave up 5 bases and J gave up 4 bases, with 14 bases separating them. Here the CDR3 reads CASSVGGRRETQYF. CDR3 coding DNA: TGTGCCAGCAGTGTAGGTGGGAGACGAGAGACCCAGTACTTC.

Only one count was recorded for this clone. This chain links TRBV21-1 with TRBJ2-3. TRBV21-1 is termed a pseudogene. The CDR3 contains 16 residues. CDR3 in amino acids: CASSPRDGDLTDTQYF. CDR3 DNA sequence: TGTGCCAGCAGCCCCCGCGACGGGGACCTCACAGATACGCAGTATTTT.

The CDR3 region has the DNA TGTGCCAGCAGCTCCCTCCGACAGGGCCCTACGTACGGCTACACCTTC. Protein: CASSSLRQGPTYGYTF. The chain is built from TRBV7-2 and TRBJ1-2; 7 bases agree with TRBD1. V trimming: 4 bases; J trimming: 8 bases; junction bases outside the gene matches: 16. CDR1 SGHTA and CDR2 FQGNSA come from the germline V gene. This CDR3 contains 16 residues. The full variable domain, completed using reference TRBV7-2 and TRBJ1-2, is GAGVSQSPSNKVTEKGKDVELRCDPISGHTALYWYRQSLGQGLEFLIYFQGNSAPDKSGLPSDRFSAERTGGSVSTLTIQRTQQEDSAVYLCASSSLRQGPTYGYTFGSGTRLTVV.

The gene calls are TRBV7-2 and TRBJ2-2; 11 bases align to TRBD1. Trimming removed 2 bases from V and 3 bases from J; junction bases left unmatched: 5. Germline V CDR1 and CDR2: SGHTA, FQGNSA. The CDR3 is 17 amino acids. The DNA for the CDR3 is TGTGCCAGCAGCTTAACCTGGGACAGGGGGGACACCGGGGAGCTGTTTTTT. Translation: CASSLTWDRGDTGELFF.

This clone was counted only a few times. The chain recombines TRBV14 with TRBJ1-2; tentative D call: TRBD1 (5 bases). Germline V gives CDR1 SGHDN, CDR2 FVKESK. There are 16 residues in the CDR3. V lost 4 bases and J 4 bases, leaving 19 bases between the germline ends. CDR3 sequence (DNA): TGTGCCAGCAGCCGCCAATCGGAGTGGGGGACCTATGGCTACACCTTC. This codes for CASSRQSEWGTYGYTF.

The rearrangement uses TRBV4-3 and TRBJ2-3; no clear D. The CDR3 extends over 13 amino acids. Germline assignment: CDR1 LGHNA and CDR2 YSLEER. The ends were cut back, 4 bases at V and 2 bases at J, with 7 bases in the middle. CDR3 sequence: CASSPTSTDTQYF. In DNA form, the CDR3 reads TGCGCCAGCAGCCCTACCTCCACAGATACGCAGTATTTT.

This clone was counted once. The genes are TRBV5-4 and TRBJ2-7; 10 nucleotides align to TRBD2. This CDR3 contains 15 residues. CDR1 and CDR2 (germline): SGHNT, YYREEE (reference sequence). V lost 2 bases to trimming and J lost 2 bases; unmatched junction nucleotides: 4. CDR3 protein: CASSFRLAGPYEQYF. The CDR3 DNA sequence: TGTGCCAGCAGCTTTAGACTAGCGGGTCCCTACGAGCAGTACTTC. The full variable domain, its missing parts supplied by reference TRBV5-4 and TRBJ2-7, is ETGVTQSPTHLIKTRGQQVTLRCSSQSGHNTVSWYQQALGQGPQFIFQYYREEENGRGNFPPRFSGLQFPNYSSELNVNALELDDSALYLCASSFRLAGPYEQYFGPGTRLTVT.

The J gene is TRBJ1-2, the V gene TRBV2; no definite D call. This CDR3 contains 12 residues. V lost 7 bases, J lost 4 bases, and 10 bases lay in between. The V gene's germline CDR1 is SNHLY and CDR2 FYNNEI. DNA of the CDR3: TGTGCCAGCAACGGACGGGGCTATGGCTACACCTTC. Protein product: CASNGRGYGYTF.

This chain links TRBV30 with TRBJ2-1; TRBD2 agrees at 8 bases. Germline V lookup: CDR1 GTSNPN, CDR2 SVGIG (reference sequence). The CDR3 has 15 amino acids. Trimming at V came to 5 bases and at J to 6 bases, leaving 12 bases not matched to a gene. In DNA form, the CDR3 reads TGTGCCTGGGGTAAACAGCGGGGGCCGCGCAATGAGCAGTTCTTC. It translates to CAWGKQRGPRNEQFF.

The CDR3 DNA is TGTGCCAGCAGCTTAATTGCGGAGAACAGGGGACAAGAGACCCAGTACTTC. As protein: CASSLIAENRGQETQYF. V usage is TRBV7-7 and J usage is TRBJ2-5; 7 nucleotides match TRBD1. The CDR3 loop spans 17 amino acids. Germline CDR1 and CDR2: SSHAT and FNYEAQ (reference sequence). V lost 2 bases to trimming and J lost 2 bases; unmatched junction nucleotides: 11.

This rearrangement joins TRBV2 to TRBJ1-5; D perhaps matches TRBD1 (6 bases). Trimming pared 5 bases from V and 9 bases from J, leaving 17 bases between. The CDR3 is 14 amino acids. Germline loops: CDR1 SNHLY, CDR2 FYNNEI. The chain's CDR3 is CASSPRGGRGPQHF. The CDR3 region has the DNA TGTGCCAGCAGTCCTAGGGGGGGGAGAGGGCCCCAGCATTTT.

This chain joins TRBV27 and TRBJ2-2; 8 bases are shared with TRBD1. Germline V gives CDR1 MNHEY, CDR2 SMNVEV (reference sequence). V trimming: 6 bases; J trimming: 1 base; junction bases outside the gene matches: 1. CDR3 length equals 14 residues. Written as DNA, the CDR3 is TGTGCCAGCAGGGGACAGGAGAACACCGGGGAGCTGTTTTTT. This codes for CASRGQENTGELFF.